A selection of T cell receptor beta chains follows, all from one sample in a study of shared clonotypes between healthy human individuals. Sequenced by immunoSEQ multiplex PCR; TCRdb stores in-frame clones only, minus some. The repertoire holds 900,000 to 1,200,000 clones, with roughly 74% as singletons. Sequencing was performed on memory CD4+ T cells from PBMCs. The origin of the receptors is a man in his late teens or twenties in good health. Some clones in this sample may be carry-over from other donors' samples. CDR3s include the opening cysteine and the closing phenylalanine or tryptophan. A D gene is named only where the DNA matches it firmly. The size field is filled for only some rows; it gives once, few, many or a size class.

abundance	v_gene	d_gene	j_gene	CDR3nt	CDR3aa
.	TRBV27	.	TRBJ1-5	TGTGCCAGCAGTTCTCTGATTGGGAATCAGCCCCAGCATTTT	CASSSLIGNQPQHF
.	TRBV5-1	.	TRBJ2-6	TGCGCCAGCAGGCTGAAACAGGATTTCTCTGGGGCCAACGTCCTGACTTTC	CASRLKQDFSGANVLTF
.	TRBV11-3	TRBD2	TRBJ2-1	TGTGCCAGCAGCTTAGGGGCGGGAGTTCAGTTCTTC	CASSLGAGVQFF
.	TRBV28	.	TRBJ1-5	TGTGCCAGCAGAACCATGAGGGGGATCGATCAGCCCCAGCATTTT	CASRTMRGIDQPQHF
.	TRBV10-2	.	TRBJ2-5	TGCGCCAGCAGTGATTGGAGCGGCCCCGAGAGCCAGTACTTC	CASSDWSGPESQYF
.	TRBV5-1	.	TRBJ1-2	TGCGCCAGCAGTTCGGGGGATGAGAGGCCCCTTGGCTACACCTTC	CASSSGDERPLGYTF
.	TRBV30	.	TRBJ2-5	TGTGCCTGGAGTCAGTCCCTTCAAGAGACCCAGTACTTC	CAWSQSLQETQYF
.	TRBV7-9	.	TRBJ2-7	TGTGCCAGCAGCTTAGGGCAGGGAACTGATGAGCAGTACTTC	CASSLGQGTDEQYF
many	TRBV7-9	.	TRBJ1-1	TGTGCCAGCAGCTTAGAGGGGGGAACTGAAGCTTTCTTT	CASSLEGGTEAFF
few	TRBV28	TRBD2	TRBJ2-5	TGTGCCAGCAGTTTTGCGGGGGGCGGAAAAGAGACCCAGTACTTC	CASSFAGGGKETQYF
once	TRBV11-3	.	TRBJ2-3	TGTGCCAGCAGCCCTACTCCAGCGGTCCCGCAGTATTTT	CASSPTPAVPQYF
few	TRBV27	TRBD1	TRBJ2-3	TGTGCCGGGACGAGGCAGGGGGCCGGAACTAGCACAGATACGCAGTATTTT	CAGTRQGAGTSTDTQYF
.	TRBV11-2	.	TRBJ2-7	TGTGCCAGCAGCTCCGTAAAGGGTCGGGGAGGTGAGCAGTACTTC	CASSSVKGRGGEQYF
.	TRBV29-1	.	TRBJ2-7	TGCAGCCTCACCCTGGACCCCCCCTACGAGCAGTACTTC	CSLTLDPPYEQYF
.	TRBV5-1	.	TRBJ2-7	TGCGCCAGCAGCTTGGTGGGGGCCGGGGAGCAGTACTTC	CASSLVGAGEQYF
.	TRBV4-1	TRBD2	TRBJ2-7	TGCGCCAGCAGCCAACTAGGGACTAGCGGGAGTTTTACGTACTTC	CASSQLGTSGSFTYF
.	TRBV18	.	TRBJ2-1	TGTGCCAGCTCACCGCGGGACTTCCACAATGAGCAGTTCTTC	CASSPRDFHNEQFF
few	TRBV6-6	TRBD1	TRBJ1-3	TGTGCCAGCACCAGGGGGGACACCATATATTTT	CASTRGDTIYF
.	TRBV28	TRBD2	TRBJ2-2	TGTGCCAGCAGTCCCTGGACAGTTAGCGGGAGCTATAACACCGGGGAGCTGTTTTTT	CASSPWTVSGSYNTGELFF
.	TRBV11-2	.	TRBJ2-7	TGTGCCAGCAGCTTATTCCGGGCCCCCTCCTACGAGCAGTACTTC	CASSLFRAPSYEQYF